Below are 27 T cell receptor beta chains sequenced from a single sample in a study of shared clonotypes between healthy human individuals. Sequenced by immunoSEQ multiplex PCR; TCRdb stores in-frame clones only, minus some. The sample includes more than 450,000 clones, 75% to 85% of them seen just once. The specimen was PBMCs. The receptor set was obtained from a middle-aged woman in good health. Some clones in this sample may be carry-over from other donors' samples.

The chain links TRBV14 to TRBJ1-2, with D unresolved. Germline CDR1 and CDR2: SGHDN and FVKESK. CDR3 size: 13 residues. V lost 1 base to trimming and J lost 8 bases, with 11 bases between them. The CDR3 DNA is TGTGCCAGCAGCCAAGGTCTCCAGACGGGCTACACCTTC. It yields the protein CASSQGLQTGYTF.

In its sample, this clone was seen a few times. V gene TRBV28 combines with J gene TRBJ1-1; D is possibly TRBD1 (6 bases). V shed 3 bases and J shed 0 bases, with 14 bases lying between them. There are 16 residues in the CDR3. Germline V gene sequence: CDR1 MDHEN, CDR2 SYDVKM. Here the CDR3 reads CASSLGTGSMNTEAFF. Here the CDR3 DNA reads TGTGCCAGCAGTTTGGGCACAGGGAGTATGAACACTGAAGCTTTCTTT. Full variable domain (missing parts from reference TRBV28 and TRBJ1-1): DVKVTQSSRYLVKRTGEKVFLECVQDMDHENMFWYRQDPGLGLRLIYFSYDVKMKEKGDIPEGYSVSREKKERFSLILESASTNQTSMYLCASSLGTGSMNTEAFFGQGTRLTVV.

The rearrangement joins TRBV27 to TRBJ2-3; a weak D match, TRBD1 (6 bases). V was cut by 4 bases and J by 4 bases, with 9 bases left in between. CDR3 size: 13 residues. Per germline, CDR1 MNHEY and CDR2 SMNVEV (reference sequence). The CDR3 DNA reads TGTGCCAGCAGTTCCAGGGGCTCAGATACGCAGTATTTT. Amino acid sequence: CASSSRGSDTQYF.

This clone was picked up a small number of times. The chain is built from TRBV21-1 and TRBJ2-2; TRBD1, as called in the table, went unchecked against the DNA. TRBV21-1 is a pseudogene. This CDR3 is 17 amino acids long. This CDR3 is CASSKGWETGYTGELFF. The CDR3 DNA follows: TGTGCCAGCAGCAAGGGCTGGGAGACAGGGTACACCGGGGAGCTGTTTTTT.

The V and J genes are TRBV29-1 and TRBJ2-1, with a tentative D call TRBD2 (5 bases). Deletions cut 1 base from V and 2 bases from J, with 15 bases between. The CDR3 covers 16 residues. Germline loops: CDR1 SQVTM, CDR2 ANQGSEA. The CDR3 nucleotides read TGCAGCGTTGAAGCCCGGACTCACCGGCCCTACAATGAGCAGTTCTTC. Translated: CSVEARTHRPYNEQFF.

The chain combines TRBV2 with TRBJ1-4, with D unresolved. The CDR3 is 13 amino acids. V was pared by 7 bases and J by 3 bases, with 9 bases between. Germline V gene data show CDR1 as SNHLY and CDR2 as FYNNEI. The CDR3 spells CASKTEPNEKLFF. Here the CDR3 DNA reads TGTGCCAGCAAGACGGAGCCTAATGAAAAACTGTTTTTT.

The chain couples TRBV6-6 to TRBJ1-1; possibly TRBD1 for D (6 bases). The CDR3 covers 15 residues. CDR1 and CDR2 (germline): MNHNY, SVGAGI (reference sequence). V lost 6 bases to trimming and J lost 5 bases, with 19 bases between them. The CDR3 loop is CASRPISQGSTEAFF. In DNA, the CDR3 is TGTGCCAGCAGACCTATTTCACAGGGATCGACTGAAGCTTTCTTT.

This clone was recorded only once. The J gene is TRBJ2-7, the V gene TRBV2; 9 positions match TRBD2. CDR3 length equals 14 residues. In germline, CDR1 is SNHLY, CDR2 FYNNEI. V trimming: 7 bases; J trimming: 5 bases; junction bases outside the gene matches: 9. DNA of the CDR3: TGTGCCAGCAATTTTGCGGGAGGGCTGGACGAGCAGTACTTC. Protein sequence: CASNFAGGLDEQYF. Using reference TRBV2 and TRBJ2-7 for the parts outside the CDR3, the full variable domain is EPEVTQTPSHQVTQMGQEVILRCVPISNHLYFYWYRQILGQKVEFLVSFYNNEISEKSEIFDDQFSVERPDGSNFTLKIRSTKLEDSAMYFCASNFAGGLDEQYFGPGTRLTVT.

Comment on this clone: This sample includes further DNA sequences coding for the same CDR3. The chain is built from TRBV7-3 and TRBJ2-1; D perhaps matches TRBD2 (5 bases). Trimming removed 5 bases from V and 0 bases from J, with 11 bases in between. The CDR3 runs to 15 residues. Germline V gene sequence: CDR1 SGHTA, CDR2 FQGTGA. Here the CDR3 reads CASSPSGSSYNEQFF. The DNA for the CDR3 is TGTGCCAGCAGCCCGAGCGGAAGCTCCTACAATGAGCAGTTCTTC. The whole variable domain, filled in from reference TRBV7-3 and TRBJ2-1, reads GAGVSQTPSNKVTEKGKYVELRCDPISGHTALYWYRQSLGQGPEFLIYFQGTGAADDSGLPNDRFFAVRPEGSVSTLKIQRTERGDSAVYLCASSPSGSSYNEQFFGPGTRLTVL.

The chain links TRBV2 to TRBJ1-2; possibly TRBD1 for D (6 bases). The CDR3 sequence is 18 residues long. Germline loops: CDR1 SNHLY, CDR2 FYNNEI. Trimming removed 4 bases at V and 1 base at J, with 22 bases between. This CDR3 is CASSGSYLGQRNNYGYTF. CDR3 coding DNA: TGTGCCAGCAGTGGAAGCTACCTAGGACAGAGAAATAACTATGGCTACACCTTC.

The rearrangement links TRBV5-4 to TRBJ2-1, with TRBD2 identical over 7 bases. Germline-derived CDR1 and CDR2 are SGHNT and YYREEE (reference sequence). The CDR3 consists of 16 residues. J was trimmed by 6 bases and V by 1 base; bases with no gene match: 10. CDR3 DNA: TGTGCCAGCAGCTTGACCCTGGGGGAGGGCCGCAATGAGCAGTTCTTC. Protein product: CASSLTLGEGRNEQFF. Using reference TRBV5-4 and TRBJ2-1 for the parts outside the CDR3, the full variable domain is ETGVTQSPTHLIKTRGQQVTLRCSSQSGHNTVSWYQQALGQGPQFIFQYYREEENGRGNFPPRFSGLQFPNYSSELNVNALELDDSALYLCASSLTLGEGRNEQFFGPGTRLTVL.

In the case of this clone: An end of the junction does not agree with germline; a read error may underlie this. The genes are TRBV20-1 and TRBJ2-7; D might be TRBD1 (5 bases). Germline assignment: CDR1 DFQATT and CDR2 SNEGSKA (reference sequence). CDR3 length: 10 amino acids. In DNA form, the CDR3 reads TGCAGTGCCGGTGGGGCATCACTACACTTC. Translating gives CSAGGASLHF.

CDR3 protein: CASIALTDTQYF. The CDR3 nucleotides read TGTGCTAGTATAGCGCTGACAGATACGCAGTATTTT. This rearrangement joins TRBV12-5 to TRBJ2-3, with a weak D call TRBD2 (5 bases). Trimming removed 8 bases from V and 3 bases from J, with 9 bases in between. This CDR3 region has 12 residues. Germline-derived CDR1 and CDR2 are LGHNT and FRNRAP.

The V call is TRBV10-1, the J call TRBJ2-5; D is uncertain. Germline V lookup: CDR1 WNHNN, CDR2 SYGVQD (reference sequence). The CDR3 contains 13 residues. V was trimmed by 2 bases and J by 5 bases, leaving 9 bases between them. This CDR3 reads CASSERLWETQYF. The CDR3, as DNA: TGCGCCAGCAGTGAGAGGCTGTGGGAGACCCAGTACTTC.

This clone has a single count. The chain couples TRBV7-9 to TRBJ1-2; 9 nucleotides match TRBD1. Germline trimming cut 5 bases from V and 4 bases from J; bases unmatched to any gene: 5. Germline-derived CDR1 and CDR2 are SEHNR and FQNEAQ (reference sequence). The length of the CDR3 is 14 residues. CDR3 sequence (DNA): TGTGCCAGCAGCCACAGGGGGCGCAGCTATGGCTACACCTTC. Translation gives CASSHRGRSYGYTF.

The rearrangement uses TRBV2 and TRBJ2-7; 7 bases are shared with TRBD1. The CDR3 is 13 residues long. V shed 6 bases, J shed 2 bases, and the junction held 4 bases outside the gene matches. Germline-derived CDR1 and CDR2 are SNHLY and FYNNEI. This CDR3 reads CASRQTGTYEQYF. The DNA for the CDR3 is TGTGCCAGCAGACAGACAGGGACCTACGAGCAGTACTTC.

The V gene is TRBV6-5, the J gene TRBJ1-4; a weak D match, TRBD1 (6 bases). Germline-derived CDR1 and CDR2 are MNHEY and SVGAGI. The ends were cut back, 2 bases at V and 5 bases at J, with 12 bases in the middle. The CDR3 totals 15 residues. CDR3 region: CASSYADSLNEKLFF. DNA for the CDR3: TGTGCCAGCAGTTACGCGGACAGCCTCAATGAAAAACTGTTTTTT.

The chain has TRBV27 and TRBJ2-1; the D gene is possibly TRBD2 (5 bases). The V end was cut by 4 bases, the J end by 9 bases, with 16 bases between. CDR1 and CDR2 from the germline V gene are MNHEY and SMNVEV (reference sequence). The CDR3 length is 14 residues. The CDR3 DNA is TGTGCCAGCAGTTATATGGACGGCGGAGGTGAGCAGTTCTTC. Protein product: CASSYMDGGGEQFF.

The chain employs TRBV29-1 and TRBJ2-5; D may be TRBD2 (6 bases). The germline gives CDR1 SQVTM, CDR2 ANQGSEA. Trimming took 1 base from V and 5 from J, leaving 17 bases between them. CDR3 length: 15 residues. The CDR3 sequence: CSVEVSGSGWETQYF. Written as DNA, the CDR3 is TGCAGCGTTGAAGTTAGCGGCTCGGGGTGGGAGACCCAGTACTTC.

This clone was detected many times. The V and J genes are TRBV27 and TRBJ2-7, with 8 bases identical to TRBD2. Germline lookup yields CDR1 MNHEY and CDR2 SMNVEV (reference sequence). V was clipped by 5 bases and J by 7 bases; unmatched bases: 10. The CDR3 sequence is 14 residues long. Written as DNA, the CDR3 is TGTGCCAGCAGTATGATAGCGGGATCGGGTGAGCAGTACTTC. Protein sequence: CASSMIAGSGEQYF.

The table lists this clone with a count of one. The CDR3 is CASSEQTAQETQYF. CDR3 DNA: TGCGCCAGCAGTGAGCAAACAGCCCAAGAGACCCAGTACTTC. The chain links TRBV10-1 to TRBJ2-5; the D is unclear. V was pared by 2 bases and J by 1 base, with 8 bases between. The CDR3 loop spans 14 amino acids. Per germline, CDR1 WNHNN and CDR2 SYGVQD (reference sequence).

The V call is TRBV19, the J call TRBJ2-3; 15 nucleotides line up with TRBD2. Trimming took 7 bases from V and 3 from J; bases not matched to a gene: 5. The CDR3 has 16 residues. Germline CDR1 reads LNHDA; CDR2 reads SQIVND (reference sequence). CDR3 residues: CASKGLAGGGTDTQYF. Here the CDR3 DNA reads TGTGCCAGTAAGGGACTAGCGGGAGGCGGGACAGATACGCAGTATTTT. Full variable domain (remainder filled in from reference TRBV19 and TRBJ2-3): DGGITQSPKYLFRKEGQNVTLSCEQNLNHDAMYWYRQDPGQGLRLIYYSQIVNDFQKGDIAEGYSVSREKKESFPLTVTSAQKNPTAFYLCASKGLAGGGTDTQYFGPGTRLTVL.

This clone was seen at least ten times. This sequence joins TRBV6-5 and TRBJ2-7, with 7 bases that match TRBD2. Germline V gives CDR1 MNHEY, CDR2 SVGAGI. With V trimmed by 5 bases and J by 0 bases, 7 bases remained unmatched. The CDR3 is 15 residues long. The CDR3 region has the DNA TGTGCCAGCAGTCCATCTAGCGGACGCTCCTACGAGCAGTACTTC. Protein product: CASSPSSGRSYEQYF.

The chain uses TRBV5-1 and TRBJ2-5; TRBD1 is a possible D gene (6 bases). Looked up from germline, CDR1 is SGHRS and CDR2 is YFSETQ. CDR3 length equals 14 residues. The V gene lost 3 bases and the J gene lost 1 base, with 10 bases spanning the gap. In DNA form, the CDR3 reads TGCGCCAGCAGCTCAACAGGGACCCAAGAGACCCAGTACTTC. This codes for CASSSTGTQETQYF.

The genes are TRBV7-2 and TRBJ2-1; TRBD1 or TRBD2 may be the D gene (5 bases each). V gave up 5 bases and J gave up 3 bases, with 14 bases separating them. Per the germline V gene, CDR1 is SGHTA and CDR2 is FQGNSA. The CDR3 loop spans 15 amino acids. The CDR3 DNA follows: TGTGCCAGCAGCGAGAGGGGCGGCTTCTACAATGAGCAGTTCTTC. Its protein product is CASSERGGFYNEQFF.

The chain combines TRBV7-9 with TRBJ2-7; 10 bases match TRBD1. CDR1 and CDR2 from the germline V gene are SEHNR and FQNEAQ (reference sequence). The CDR3 runs to 16 residues. V trimming: 5 bases; J trimming: 5 bases; junction bases outside the gene matches: 12. Here the CDR3 DNA reads TGTGCCAGCAGCAATCTACCGGGACAGGGGACCAACGAGCAGTACTTC. Its translation: CASSNLPGQGTNEQYF. The full variable domain, completed using reference TRBV7-9 and TRBJ2-7, is DTGVSQNPRHKITKRGQNVTFRCDPISEHNRLYWYRQTLGQGPEFLTYFQNEAQLEKSRLLSDRFSAERPKGSFSTLEIQRTEQGDSAMYLCASSNLPGQGTNEQYFGPGTRLTVT.

This chain connects TRBV27 to TRBJ2-1; weak D call: TRBD1 (6 bases). The CDR3 length is 13 residues. Trimming took off 6 bases at V and 4 bases at J, with 10 bases between the two ends. The germline V gene encodes CDR1 MNHEY and CDR2 SMNVEV (reference sequence). In DNA form, the CDR3 reads TGTGCCAGCAGGAAGGACAGATACAATGAGCAGTTCTTC. Protein product: CASRKDRYNEQFF.